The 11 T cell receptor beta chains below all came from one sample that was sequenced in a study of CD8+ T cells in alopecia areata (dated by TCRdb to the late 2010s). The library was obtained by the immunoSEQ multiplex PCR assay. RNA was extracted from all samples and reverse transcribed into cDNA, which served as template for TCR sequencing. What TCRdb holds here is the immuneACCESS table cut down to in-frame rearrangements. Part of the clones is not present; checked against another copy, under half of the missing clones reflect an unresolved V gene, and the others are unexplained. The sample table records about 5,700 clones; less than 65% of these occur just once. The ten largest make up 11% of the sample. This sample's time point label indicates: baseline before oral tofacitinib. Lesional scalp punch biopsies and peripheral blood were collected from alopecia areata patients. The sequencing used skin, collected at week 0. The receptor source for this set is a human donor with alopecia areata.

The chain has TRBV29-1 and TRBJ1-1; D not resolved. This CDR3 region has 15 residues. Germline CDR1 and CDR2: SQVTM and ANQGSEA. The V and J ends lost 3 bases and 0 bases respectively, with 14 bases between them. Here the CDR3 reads CSVERPTNMNTEAFF. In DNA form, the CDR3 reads TGCAGCGTTGAGAGACCCACCAACATGAACACTGAAGCTTTCTTT.

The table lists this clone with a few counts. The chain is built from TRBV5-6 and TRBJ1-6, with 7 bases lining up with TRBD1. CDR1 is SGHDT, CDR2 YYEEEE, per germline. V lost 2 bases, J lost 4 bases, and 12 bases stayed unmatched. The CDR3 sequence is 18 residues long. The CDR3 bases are TGTGCCAGCAGCTTATCAGGGGGACTTTTTCGATATAATTCACCCCTCCACTTT. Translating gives CASSLSGGLFRYNSPLHF.

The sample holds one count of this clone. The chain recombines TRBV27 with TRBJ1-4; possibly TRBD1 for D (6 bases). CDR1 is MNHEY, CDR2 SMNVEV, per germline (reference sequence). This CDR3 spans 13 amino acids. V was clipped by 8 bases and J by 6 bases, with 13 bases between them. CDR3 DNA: TGTGCCAGCCAAGGGGGTGTACATGAAAAACTGTTTTTT. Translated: CASQGGVHEKLFF.

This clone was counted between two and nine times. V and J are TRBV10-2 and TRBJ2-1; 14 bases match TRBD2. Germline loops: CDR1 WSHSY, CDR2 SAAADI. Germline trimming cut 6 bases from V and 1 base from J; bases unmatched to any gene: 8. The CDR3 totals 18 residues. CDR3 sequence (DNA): TGCGCCAGCAGGGGGACTAGCGGGGGCCAATCATCCTACAATGAGCAGTTCTTC. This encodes CASRGTSGGQSSYNEQFF.

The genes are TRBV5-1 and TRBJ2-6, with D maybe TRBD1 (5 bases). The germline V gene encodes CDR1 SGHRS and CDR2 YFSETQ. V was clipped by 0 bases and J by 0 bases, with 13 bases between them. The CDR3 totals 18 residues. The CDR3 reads CASSLVTGPSSGANVLTF. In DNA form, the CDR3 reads TGCGCCAGCAGCTTGGTCACAGGACCCAGCTCTGGGGCCAACGTCCTGACTTTC.

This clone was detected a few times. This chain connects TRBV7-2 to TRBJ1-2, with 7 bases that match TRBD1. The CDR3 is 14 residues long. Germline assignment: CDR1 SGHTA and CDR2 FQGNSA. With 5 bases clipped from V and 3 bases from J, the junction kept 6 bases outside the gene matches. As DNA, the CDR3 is TGTGCCAGCAGCCGGAGGGGGCGTGACTATGGCTACACCTTC. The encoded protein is CASSRRGRDYGYTF.

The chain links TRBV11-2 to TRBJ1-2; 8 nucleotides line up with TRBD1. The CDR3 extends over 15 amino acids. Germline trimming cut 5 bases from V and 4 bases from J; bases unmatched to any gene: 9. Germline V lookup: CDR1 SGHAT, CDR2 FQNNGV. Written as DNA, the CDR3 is TGTGCCAGCAGCGCCTGGGACAGGTCCCGCTATGGCTACACCTTC. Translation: CASSAWDRSRYGYTF.

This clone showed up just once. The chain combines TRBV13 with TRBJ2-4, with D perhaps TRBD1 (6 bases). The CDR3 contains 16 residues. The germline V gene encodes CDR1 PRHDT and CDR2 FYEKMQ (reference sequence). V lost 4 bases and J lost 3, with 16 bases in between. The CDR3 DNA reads TGTGCCAGCAGCTCCTACATATCCAGGGGCAAAAACATTCAGTACTTC. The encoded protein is CASSSYISRGKNIQYF.

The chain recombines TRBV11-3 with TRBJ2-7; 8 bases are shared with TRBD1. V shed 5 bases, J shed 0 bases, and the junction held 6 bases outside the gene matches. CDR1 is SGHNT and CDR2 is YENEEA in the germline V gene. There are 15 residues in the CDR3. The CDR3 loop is CASSPDRAISYEQYF. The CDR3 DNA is TGTGCCAGCAGCCCGGACAGGGCAATCTCCTACGAGCAGTACTTC.

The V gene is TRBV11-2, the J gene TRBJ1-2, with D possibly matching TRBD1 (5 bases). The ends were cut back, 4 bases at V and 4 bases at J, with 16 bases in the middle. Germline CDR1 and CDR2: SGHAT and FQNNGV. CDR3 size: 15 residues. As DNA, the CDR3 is TGTGCCAGCAGCTCCAGTGGGGGAGGAACCTATGGCTACACCTTC. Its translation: CASSSSGGGTYGYTF.

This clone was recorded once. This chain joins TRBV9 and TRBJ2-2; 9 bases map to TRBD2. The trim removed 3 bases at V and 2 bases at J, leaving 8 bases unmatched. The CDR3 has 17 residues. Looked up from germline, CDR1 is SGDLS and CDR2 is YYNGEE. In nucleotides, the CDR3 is TGTGCCAGCAGCGGGTTGCTAGCGGGGCCTAACACCGGGGAGCTGTTTTTT. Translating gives CASSGLLAGPNTGELFF.